The clone carrying this T cell receptor beta chain has ten or more counts. This specimen belongs to a study of T cell repertoires in cytomegalovirus infection. Trimming removed 6 bases from V and 6 bases from J; junction bases left unmatched: 6. Germline lookup yields CDR1 SGHDN and CDR2 FVKESK. This CDR3 contains 14 residues. One entry per CDR3 protein, called by TCRdb with MiXCR from the reads. Of around 300,000 distinct CDR3 sequences in the sample, roughly 24% were seen once. The sequenced sample was PBMCs. The TCR sequence derives from a human donor in good health (CMV status not recorded). Some clones in this sample may be carry-over from other donors' samples. The V gene is TRBV14, the J gene TRBJ2-1; 9 bases align to TRBD2. The CDR3 spells CASRKAGGSNEQFF. The DNA of the CDR3 is TGTGCCAGCAGAAAAGCGGGAGGATCCAATGAGCAGTTCTTC. Drawing the rest from reference TRBV14 and TRBJ2-1, the complete variable domain is EAGVTQFPSHSVIEKGQTVTLRCDPISGHDNLYWYRRVMGKEIKFLLHFVKESKQDESGMPNNRFLAERTGGTYSTLKVQPAELEDSGVYFCASRKAGGSNEQFFGPGTRLTVL.